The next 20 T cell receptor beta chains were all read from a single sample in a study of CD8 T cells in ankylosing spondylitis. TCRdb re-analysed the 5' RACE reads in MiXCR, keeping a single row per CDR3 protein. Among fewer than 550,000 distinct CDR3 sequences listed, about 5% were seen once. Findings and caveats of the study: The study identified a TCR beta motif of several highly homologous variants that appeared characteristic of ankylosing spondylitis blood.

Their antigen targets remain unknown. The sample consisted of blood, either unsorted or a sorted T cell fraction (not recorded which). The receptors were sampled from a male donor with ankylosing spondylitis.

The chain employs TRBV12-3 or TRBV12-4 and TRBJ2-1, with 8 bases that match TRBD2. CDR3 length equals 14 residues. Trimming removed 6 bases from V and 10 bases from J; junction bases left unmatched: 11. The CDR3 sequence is CASSRPPGGPEQFF. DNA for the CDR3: TGTGCCAGCAGCCGTCCCCCGGGAGGGCCGGAGCAGTTCTTC.

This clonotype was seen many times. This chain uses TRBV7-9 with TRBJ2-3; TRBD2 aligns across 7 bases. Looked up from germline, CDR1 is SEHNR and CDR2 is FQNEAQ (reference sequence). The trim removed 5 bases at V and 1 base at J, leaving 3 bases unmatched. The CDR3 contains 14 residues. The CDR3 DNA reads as TGTGCCAGCAGCCGGGGGGAAGGCACAGATACGCAGTATTTT. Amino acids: CASSRGEGTDTQYF.

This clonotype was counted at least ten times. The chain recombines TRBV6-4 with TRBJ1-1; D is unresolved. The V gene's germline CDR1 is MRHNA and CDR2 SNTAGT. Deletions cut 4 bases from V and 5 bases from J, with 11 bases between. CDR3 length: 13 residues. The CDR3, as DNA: TGTGCCAGCAGTGGCATATTGGGGACTGAAGCTTTCTTT. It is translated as CASSGILGTEAFF.

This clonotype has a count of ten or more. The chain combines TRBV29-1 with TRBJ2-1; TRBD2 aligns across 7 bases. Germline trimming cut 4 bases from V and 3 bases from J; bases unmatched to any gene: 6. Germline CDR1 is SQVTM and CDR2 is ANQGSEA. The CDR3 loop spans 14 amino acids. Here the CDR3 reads CSVARGGDYNEQFF. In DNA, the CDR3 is TGCAGCGTTGCTCGGGGAGGGGACTACAATGAGCAGTTCTTC.

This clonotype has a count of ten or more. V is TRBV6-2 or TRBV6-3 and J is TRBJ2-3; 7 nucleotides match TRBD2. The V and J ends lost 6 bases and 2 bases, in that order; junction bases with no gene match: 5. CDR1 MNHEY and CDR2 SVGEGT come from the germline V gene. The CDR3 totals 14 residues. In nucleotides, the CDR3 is TGTGCCAGCAGAGGGCTAGCGGTCACAGATACGCAGTATTTT. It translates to CASRGLAVTDTQYF.

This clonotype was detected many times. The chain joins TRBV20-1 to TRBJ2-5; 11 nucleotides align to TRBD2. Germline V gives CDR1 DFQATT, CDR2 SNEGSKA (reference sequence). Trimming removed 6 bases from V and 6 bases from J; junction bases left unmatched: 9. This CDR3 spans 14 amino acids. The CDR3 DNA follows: TGCAGTGCCCTTAGCGGGAGGGCGTCAAAGACCCAGTACTTC. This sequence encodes CSALSGRASKTQYF.

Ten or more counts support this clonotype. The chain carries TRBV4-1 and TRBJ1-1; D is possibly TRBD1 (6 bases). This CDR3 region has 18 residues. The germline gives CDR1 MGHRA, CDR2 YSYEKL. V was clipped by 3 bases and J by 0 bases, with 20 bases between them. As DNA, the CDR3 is TGCGCCAGCAGCCACAAGTACAGGGAATTGAATGTGAACACTGAAGCTTTCTTT. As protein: CASSHKYRELNVNTEAFF.

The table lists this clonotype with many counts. CDR3 DNA: TGCGCCAGCAGCTTGGACCACCTTGAAAACACCATATATTTT. As protein: CASSLDHLENTIYF. This chain joins TRBV5-1 and TRBJ1-3; D is ambiguous. The CDR3 spans 14 residues. CDR1 and CDR2 from the germline V gene are SGHRS and YFSETQ. Trimming cost V 0 bases and J 6 bases, with 10 bases left between them.

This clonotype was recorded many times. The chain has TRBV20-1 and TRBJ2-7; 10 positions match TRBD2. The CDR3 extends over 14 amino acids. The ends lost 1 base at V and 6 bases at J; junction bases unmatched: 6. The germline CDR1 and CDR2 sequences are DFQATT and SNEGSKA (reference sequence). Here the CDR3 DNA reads TGCAGTGCTAGAGGCAGCGGGAGGGCCTTCGAGCAGTACTTC. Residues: CSARGSGRAFEQYF.

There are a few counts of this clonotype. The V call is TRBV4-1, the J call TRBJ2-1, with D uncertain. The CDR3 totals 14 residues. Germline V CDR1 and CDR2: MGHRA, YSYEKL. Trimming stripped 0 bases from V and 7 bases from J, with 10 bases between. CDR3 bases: TGCGCCAGCAGCCAAGATACCACGTTGAATGAGCAGTTCTTC. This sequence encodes CASSQDTTLNEQFF.

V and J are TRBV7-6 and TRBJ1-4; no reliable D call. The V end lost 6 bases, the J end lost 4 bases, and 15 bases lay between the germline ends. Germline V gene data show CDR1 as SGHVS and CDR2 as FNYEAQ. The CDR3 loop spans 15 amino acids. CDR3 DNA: TGTGCCAGCAGTTCCCGGAACGACGGTAATGAAAAACTGTTTTTT. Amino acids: CASSSRNDGNEKLFF.

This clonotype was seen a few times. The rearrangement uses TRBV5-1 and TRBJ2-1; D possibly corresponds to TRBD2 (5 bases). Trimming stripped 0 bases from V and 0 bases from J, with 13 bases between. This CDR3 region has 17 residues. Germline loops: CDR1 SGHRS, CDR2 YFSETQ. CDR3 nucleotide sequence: TGCGCCAGCAGCTTGGGGGCGACTACCTTCTCCTACAATGAGCAGTTCTTC. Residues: CASSLGATTFSYNEQFF.

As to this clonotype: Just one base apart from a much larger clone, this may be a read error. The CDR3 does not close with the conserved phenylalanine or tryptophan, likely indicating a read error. CDR3 in amino acids: CASTTNQGGTEAFY. The CDR3 region has the DNA TGTGCCAGCACCACCAACCAGGGGGGCACTGAAGCTTTCTAT. The chain has TRBV6-2 or TRBV6-3 and TRBJ1-1; 7 bases map to TRBD1. The trim removed 7 bases at V and 4 bases at J, leaving 9 bases unmatched. The CDR3 length is 14 residues. Germline V lookup: CDR1 MNHEY, CDR2 SVGEGT.

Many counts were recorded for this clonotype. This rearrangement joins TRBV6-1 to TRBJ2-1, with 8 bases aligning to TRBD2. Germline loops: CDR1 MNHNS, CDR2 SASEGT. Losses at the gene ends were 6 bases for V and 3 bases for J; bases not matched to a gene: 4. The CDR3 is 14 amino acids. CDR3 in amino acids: CASRSGGRYNEQFF. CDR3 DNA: TGTGCCAGCAGGAGCGGGGGCCGCTACAATGAGCAGTTCTTC.

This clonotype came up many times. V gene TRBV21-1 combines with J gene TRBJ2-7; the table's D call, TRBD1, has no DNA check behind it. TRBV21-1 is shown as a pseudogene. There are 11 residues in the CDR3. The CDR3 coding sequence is TGTGCCTGCGGGGGCTCAGGCGAGCAGTACTTC. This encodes CACGGSGEQYF.

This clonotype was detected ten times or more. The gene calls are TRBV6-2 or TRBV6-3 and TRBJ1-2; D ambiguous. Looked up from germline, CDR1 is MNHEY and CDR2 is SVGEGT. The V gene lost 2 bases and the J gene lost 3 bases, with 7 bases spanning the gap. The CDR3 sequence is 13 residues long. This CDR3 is CASSYRRDYGYTF. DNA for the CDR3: TGTGCCAGCAGTTACAGGCGGGACTATGGCTACACCTTC.

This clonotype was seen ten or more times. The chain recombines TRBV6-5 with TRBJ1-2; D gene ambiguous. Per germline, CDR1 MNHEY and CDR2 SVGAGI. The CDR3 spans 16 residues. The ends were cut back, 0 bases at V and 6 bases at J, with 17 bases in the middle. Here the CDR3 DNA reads TGTGCCAGCAGTTACTCGACCACCCCCGTGAACGATGGCTACACCTTC. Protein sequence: CASSYSTTPVNDGYTF.

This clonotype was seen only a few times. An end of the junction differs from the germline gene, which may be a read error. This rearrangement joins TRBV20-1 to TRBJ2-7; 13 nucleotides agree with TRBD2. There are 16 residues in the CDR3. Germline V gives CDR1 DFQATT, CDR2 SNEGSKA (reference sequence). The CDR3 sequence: CCAMTSGRMGSYEQYF. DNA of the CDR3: TGCTGTGCTATGACTAGCGGGAGGATGGGCTCCTACGAGCAGTACTTC.

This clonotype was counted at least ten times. The DNA of the CDR3 is TGCAGTGCTAGTTGGGGCAATGAGCAGTTCTTC. Translated: CSASWGNEQFF. The chain combines TRBV20-1 with TRBJ2-1; the D is unclear. With 3 bases removed from V and 6 bases from J, the gap between germline ends came to 6 bases. The CDR3 sequence is 11 residues long. CDR1 is DFQATT and CDR2 is SNEGSKA in the germline V gene (reference sequence).

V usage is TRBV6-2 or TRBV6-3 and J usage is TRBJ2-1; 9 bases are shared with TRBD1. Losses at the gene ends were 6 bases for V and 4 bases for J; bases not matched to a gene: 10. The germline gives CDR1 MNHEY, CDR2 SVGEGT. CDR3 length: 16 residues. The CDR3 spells CASSPTRQGVYNEQFF. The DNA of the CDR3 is TGTGCCAGCAGCCCCACCCGACAGGGGGTATACAATGAGCAGTTCTTC.